Presented here are 16 T cell receptor beta chains from one specimen sequenced in a study of blood T cells in healthy people across ages. The use of a sample-barcoded 5' primer and a J-beta primer mix characterized a second PCR of about 6 to 12 cycles. TCRdb processed the 5' RACE reads anew with MiXCR; each CDR3 protein has one entry. The profile covers roughly 1,000,000 distinct CDR3 sequences, with under 30% appearing a single time and around 0.75% taken by the ten largest. These data are also associated with another study on T cells of mothers and their children.

Sequencing used blood. The origin of the receptors is a girl aged 2-10 years in good health.

In its sample, this clonotype was seen a few times. The rearrangement uses TRBV5-1 and TRBJ2-5, with 7 bases identical to TRBD2. The CDR3 has 14 amino acids. CDR1 and CDR2 (germline): SGHRS, YFSETQ. J was trimmed by 1 base and V by 4 bases; bases with no gene match: 4. This CDR3 reads CASSMGTIQETQYF. The CDR3 nucleotides are TGCGCCAGCAGCATGGGGACTATCCAAGAGACCCAGTACTTC.

The chain recombines TRBV28 with TRBJ2-1, with TRBD2 matching 9 bases. This CDR3 spans 16 amino acids. Germline values: CDR1 MDHEN, CDR2 SYDVKM. V lost 6 bases to trimming and J lost 3 bases; unmatched junction nucleotides: 9. The CDR3 DNA reads as TGTGCCAGCAGGCGCGTAGCGGGAGCCCTCTACAATGAGCAGTTCTTC. Amino acids: CASRRVAGALYNEQFF. Full variable domain (remainder filled in from reference TRBV28 and TRBJ2-1): DVKVTQSSRYLVKRTGEKVFLECVQDMDHENMFWYRQDPGLGLRLIYFSYDVKMKEKGDIPEGYSVSREKKERFSLILESASTNQTSMYLCASRRVAGALYNEQFFGPGTRLTVL.

V and J are TRBV12-3 or TRBV12-4 and TRBJ1-1; tentatively, D is TRBD1 (5 bases). Trimming cost V 1 base and J 8 bases, with 11 bases left between them. The CDR3 extends over 13 amino acids. DNA of the CDR3: TGTGCCAGCAGTTTAGGTGGGGGGTACGAAGCTTTCTTT. Translated, it gives CASSLGGGYEAFF.

On this clonotype itself: This may stem from a read error, because a much larger clone lies one nucleotide away. This sequence joins TRBV28 and TRBJ2-7; no clear D. The CDR3 runs 10 residues. CDR1 and CDR2 from the germline V gene are MDHEN and SYDVKM. Written as DNA, the CDR3 is TGTGCCACCAGTTCCTACGAGCAGTACTTC. It yields the protein CATSSYEQYF.

The sample holds a few counts of this clonotype. The V and J genes are TRBV5-1 and TRBJ1-1, with a possible D match to TRBD1 (5 bases). The CDR3 has 14 amino acids. Deletions cut 4 bases from V and 4 bases from J, with 14 bases between. Germline-derived CDR1 and CDR2 are SGHRS and YFSETQ. In DNA, the CDR3 is TGCGCCAGCAGCCAAGGGGTAGGAGGCACTGAAGCTTTCTTT. The encoded protein is CASSQGVGGTEAFF.

This clonotype was detected once. The CDR3 coding sequence is TGCGCCAGCAGCCAAGTACAGGGGCGGGAGACCCAGTACTTC. Translation: CASSQVQGRETQYF. The chain carries TRBV4-1 and TRBJ2-5; 7 bases fit TRBD1. The V and J ends lost 1 base and 5 bases, in that order; junction bases with no gene match: 4. The CDR3 loop spans 14 amino acids. Germline CDR1 and CDR2: MGHRA and YSYEKL.

The chain employs TRBV29-1 and TRBJ1-4; a possible D gene is TRBD1 (5 bases). Trimming left V 8 bases short and J 7 bases short, with 14 bases between. The length of the CDR3 is 12 residues. CDR1 is SQVTM, CDR2 ANQGSEA, per germline. This CDR3 reads CSFLSGGEKLFF. The CDR3 DNA reads as TGCAGCTTCCTAAGTGGGGGTGAAAAACTGTTTTTT.

This clonotype was recorded a few times. The V and J genes are TRBV12-3 or TRBV12-4 and TRBJ1-3; weak D call: TRBD1 (6 bases). The CDR3 totals 14 residues. Trimming shortened V by 3 bases and J by 3 bases, and 9 bases separated the two germline ends. DNA of the CDR3: TGTGCCAGCAGTTTCCAGGGGTTTGGAAACACCATATATTTT. Translating gives CASSFQGFGNTIYF.

In regard to this clonotype: The junction shows a germline mismatch at one end, possibly a read error. The chain joins TRBV29-1 to TRBJ1-2; D gene uncertain. The CDR3 is 9 amino acids. CDR1 SQVTM and CDR2 ANQGSEA come from the germline V gene. The CDR3 nucleotides read TGCAGCGTTGAAGGTCACGCAGCCTTC. Its translation is CSVEGHAAF.

This clonotype came up a few times. Germline is not matched at one junction end, which may reflect a read error. The rearrangement links TRBV7-3 to TRBJ2-2; 8 bases fit TRBD1. Germline V gene data show CDR1 as SGHTA and CDR2 as FQGTGA. CDR3 size: 15 residues. The CDR3 reads CANSATGVNTGELFF. CDR3 in DNA: TGTGCCAACAGCGCGACAGGGGTGAACACCGGGGAGCTGTTTTTT.

This clonotype occurred a few times. V usage is TRBV12-3 or TRBV12-4 and J usage is TRBJ1-4; 7 nucleotides align to TRBD1. The V and J ends lost 6 bases and 8 bases, in that order; junction bases with no gene match: 6. The CDR3 loop spans 13 amino acids. CDR3 DNA sequence: TGTGCCAGCAGGAGAGGGGGCAACGAAAAACTGTTTTTT. This codes for CASRRGGNEKLFF.

The chain couples TRBV29-1 to TRBJ2-7; TRBD1 is a possible D gene (6 bases). V shed 4 bases and J shed 4 bases, with 11 bases lying between them. From germline, CDR1 is SQVTM and CDR2 ANQGSEA. There are 12 residues in the CDR3. The CDR3 bases are TGCAGCGTTGTTGGCAGGGGATACGAGCAGTACTTC. It encodes CSVVGRGYEQYF.

The CDR3, as DNA: TGCAGTGCTAGAGAGGCGGGCGAGCAGTTCTTC. Its translation is CSAREAGEQFF. This rearrangement joins TRBV20-1 to TRBJ2-5; weak D call: TRBD2 (5 bases). The J call may be faulty, since TRBJ2-1 better matches the DNA end. Germline lookup yields CDR1 DFQATT and CDR2 SNEGSKA (reference sequence). The CDR3 consists of 11 residues.

The V gene is TRBV20-1, the J gene TRBJ2-5; TRBD2 aligns across 7 bases. The germline V gene has CDR1 DFQATT and CDR2 SNEGSKA (reference sequence). Trimming removed 5 bases from V and 5 bases from J; junction bases left unmatched: 20. This CDR3 is built from 17 residues. As DNA, the CDR3 is TGCAGTGCTCGGGAAATTTTCGGGGGAGGGCTAGGGGAGACCCAGTACTTC. Its protein is CSAREIFGGGLGETQYF.

The chain combines TRBV20-1 with TRBJ2-7; D not resolved. This CDR3 comprises 14 residues. The germline gives CDR1 DFQATT, CDR2 SNEGSKA (reference sequence). The V end lost 0 bases, the J end lost 3 bases, and 12 bases lay between the germline ends. CDR3 DNA: TGCAGTGCTAGAGATCTCGTCACATACTACGAGCAGTACTTC. Its translation: CSARDLVTYYEQYF.

There are a few counts of this clonotype. This chain connects TRBV14 to TRBJ2-3, with 8 bases matching TRBD2. The CDR3 runs 15 residues. Germline CDR1 is SGHDN and CDR2 is FVKESK. V was pared by 4 bases and J by 6 bases, with 9 bases of the junction left unmatched. CDR3 sequence: CASSPQRGKSDTQYF. Written as DNA, the CDR3 is TGTGCCAGCAGCCCGCAGCGGGGGAAGAGTGATACGCAGTATTTT.